This T cell receptor beta chain was identified during a study of cytomegalovirus exposure and HLA in healthy donors. The PCR made use of 60 Vbeta and 13 Jbeta primers. The assay was immunoSEQ multiplex PCR, and TCRdb's table has in-frame clones only and misses some. Among around 180,000 clones listed, about 65% were seen once. Study-wide results and caveats: The authors confirmed in vitro that a few CMV-associated chains were specific for CMV antigens. An analysis done earlier found most TCR beta V segments productive about 87% or about 30% of the time.

Comment on this clone: Its antigen is not known.

The CDR3 is 14 residues long. Germline values: CDR1 SGHRS, CDR2 YFSETQ. J gave up 8 bases and V 4 bases, and 9 bases lay outside the gene matches. This chain links TRBV5-1 with TRBJ2-1; 7 nucleotides align to TRBD2. This receptor was taken from a girl aged 5 to 17 in good health and CMV-seronegative. The sample consisted of PBMCs. CDR3 region: CASSHGRGSDEQFF. In DNA form, the CDR3 reads TGCGCCAGCAGCCACGGGCGGGGGAGCGATGAGCAGTTCTTC. The entire variable domain, with the rest obtained from reference TRBV5-1 and TRBJ2-1, is as follows: KAGVTQTPRYLIKTRGQQVTLSCSPISGHRSVSWYQQTPGQGLQFLFEYFSETQRNKGNFPGRFSGRQFSNSRSEMNVSTLELGDSALYLCASSHGRGSDEQFFGPGTRLTVL.